One T cell receptor (beta chain) is described in this entry. This sample was included in a study of cytomegalovirus exposure and HLA in healthy donors. The CDR3 is 16 residues long. With 4 bases clipped from V and 6 bases from J, the junction kept 13 bases outside the gene matches. Germline V gives CDR1 SEHNR, CDR2 FQNEAQ (reference sequence). The PCR contained 60 Vbeta and 13 Jbeta primers. Repertoires were generated with immunoSEQ multiplex PCR, while TCRdb's copy carries only in-frame clones and drops some. This table holds approximately 190,000 clones, around 75% found once. The rearrangement links TRBV7-9 to TRBJ1-1, with TRBD1 matching over 8 bases. The sequence derives from a man in his forties in good health and CMV-seropositive. Sequenced input: PBMCs. Here the CDR3 DNA reads TGTGCCAGCAGCTCAACCCGAACAGGGGGGCTCCCTGAAGCTTTCTTT. This sequence encodes CASSSTRTGGLPEAFF.